The 30 T cell receptor beta chains in this list originate from one sample, sequenced in a study of T cells in Graves' hyperthyroidism and ophthalmopathy. Researchers took RNA transcripts and amplified the TCR beta CDR3 regions from them. The study used the HTBI primer set for a first-round RT-PCR of the TCR CDR3. Each CDR3 protein is one row after TCRdb ran MiXCR on the multiplex PCR reads. The sample has 490,000 or so distinct CDR3 sequences, just under 20% seen once. Sample: blood. These receptors all stem from a man aged 40-49 years with Graves' ophthalmopathy.

This chain connects TRBV7-9 to TRBJ2-5, with D hard to call. Germline CDR1 SEHNR, CDR2 FQNEAQ (reference sequence). The germline V and J ends were trimmed by 1 base and 2 bases, with 11 bases remaining between them. The CDR3 is made up of 15 amino acids. In DNA form, the CDR3 reads TGTGCCAGCAGCTTAGGTGGGTCCAGTCAAGAGACCCAGTACTTC. It is translated as CASSLGGSSQETQYF.

The V and J genes are TRBV5-6 and TRBJ2-7, with 7 bases fitting TRBD1. The J call may be in error: the DNA end matches TRBJ2-1 better. This CDR3 is 15 amino acids long. Germline V gene data show CDR1 as SGHDT and CDR2 as YYEEEE. This CDR3 is CASSLGQTGTYEQFF. The CDR3 region has the DNA TGTGCCAGCAGCTTGGGGCAGACAGGGACCTACGAGCAGTTCTTC.

As for this clonotype: This could be a read error, since a much larger clone is one nucleotide away. The chain uses TRBV12-3 or TRBV12-4 and TRBJ1-1; D gene unclear. Trimming shortened V by 6 bases and J by 1 base, and 9 bases separated the two germline ends. The CDR3 covers 13 residues. The CDR3 sequence: CASRLYGNTEAFF. CDR3 nucleotide sequence: TGTGCCAGCAGGTTATACGGGAACACTGAAGCTTTCTTT.

This clonotype was seen at least ten times. The V and J genes are TRBV12-3 or TRBV12-4 and TRBJ2-5; 7 bases fit TRBD2. The CDR3 has 15 amino acids. With V trimmed by 6 bases and J by 2 bases, 9 bases remained unmatched. The CDR3 sequence is CASSLPQAGQETQYF. In DNA form, the CDR3 reads TGTGCCAGCAGCCTCCCGCAAGCGGGGCAAGAGACCCAGTACTTC.

The chain couples TRBV20-1 to TRBJ2-7; tentative D call: TRBD2 (7 bases). The V end lost 1 base, the J end lost 5 bases, and 24 bases lay between the germline ends. Germline CDR1 DFQATT, CDR2 SNEGSKA (reference sequence). The CDR3 runs to 17 residues. Here the CDR3 DNA reads TGCAGTGCTAGAGGTCCCTTGTGGGGGGGCCAGATCGACGAGCAGTACTTC. This sequence encodes CSARGPLWGGQIDEQYF.

This clonotype was counted many times. V usage is TRBV7-3 and J usage is TRBJ1-1; no definite D call. This CDR3 is 13 amino acids long. The germline CDR1 and CDR2 sequences are SGHTA and FQGTGA. Deletions cut 2 bases from V and 1 base from J, with 5 bases between. DNA for the CDR3: TGTGCCAGCAGCTTACAGAGGAACACTGAAGCTTTCTTT. This encodes CASSLQRNTEAFF.

V and J are TRBV29-1 and TRBJ2-7; D call uncertain. Germline V gene sequence: CDR1 SQVTM, CDR2 ANQGSEA. V was cut by 4 bases and J by 3 bases, with 10 bases left in between. This CDR3 has 12 amino acids. Written as DNA, the CDR3 is TGCAGCGTTGGGAGCCAGCTCTACGAGCAGTACTTC. This codes for CSVGSQLYEQYF.

Many counts were recorded for this clonotype. The J gene is TRBJ2-3, the V gene TRBV2, with 9 bases lining up with TRBD1. Per germline, CDR1 SNHLY and CDR2 FYNNEI. The CDR3 is 15 amino acids. V lost 4 bases, J lost 5 bases, and 7 bases stayed unmatched. In DNA, the CDR3 is TGTGCCAGCAGTGGTCAAGCGGGACAGGGAGATACGCAGTATTTT. It specifies CASSGQAGQGDTQYF.

This clonotype has a count of ten or more. The genes are TRBV7-2 and TRBJ2-2; D gene ambiguous. The CDR3 has 14 amino acids. CDR1 is SGHTA, CDR2 FQGNSA, per germline. V was shortened by 6 bases and J by 5 bases, with 13 bases between the two germline ends. This CDR3 is CASSTQGRTGELFF. CDR3 DNA sequence: TGTGCCAGCAGTACCCAAGGGCGGACCGGGGAGCTGTTTTTT.

J is TRBJ2-6 and V is TRBV20-1; no reliable D call. The V gene's germline CDR1 is DFQATT and CDR2 SNEGSKA (reference sequence). This CDR3 is 13 amino acids long. The ends were cut back, 6 bases at V and 12 bases at J, with 18 bases in the middle. Here the CDR3 DNA reads TGCAGTGCCTCTCATCCCGGTGGGATCGTCCTGACTTTC. It translates to CSASHPGGIVLTF.

V is TRBV11-2 and J is TRBJ2-2; 11 bases line up with TRBD2. The CDR3 is made up of 17 amino acids. V shed 1 base and J 5 bases; nucleotides not matched to a gene: 6. Germline V CDR1 and CDR2: SGHAT, FQNNGV. CDR3 in amino acids: CASSLALAGGGTGELFF. CDR3 coding DNA: TGTGCCAGCAGCTTAGCTCTAGCGGGGGGCGGGACCGGGGAGCTGTTTTTT.

This clonotype occurred many times. One base away lies a much larger clone, so this may be a sequencing read error. The chain uses TRBV11-2 and TRBJ2-7; 12 nucleotides line up with TRBD1. Germline V lookup: CDR1 SGHAT, CDR2 FQNNGV. This CDR3 is built from 15 residues. V was pared by 6 bases and J by 3 bases, with 6 bases of the junction left unmatched. The CDR3 loop is CASSSGTGGVYEQYF. In DNA, the CDR3 is TGTGCCAGCAGTTCCGGGACAGGGGGCGTCTACGAGCAGTACTTC.

This clonotype has at least ten counts. The chain recombines TRBV30 with TRBJ2-3; the D is unclear. Between the trimmed V and J ends, which lost 1 base and 4 bases, there was a span of 3 bases. CDR3 length equals 11 residues. Germline V gives CDR1 GTSNPN, CDR2 SVGIG (reference sequence). The CDR3 is CAWSGADTQYF. In nucleotides, the CDR3 is TGTGCCTGGAGTGGGGCAGATACGCAGTATTTT.

This clonotype has at least ten counts. The rearrangement uses TRBV7-2 and TRBJ2-1; D ambiguous. This CDR3 contains 15 residues. V lost 3 bases and J 2 bases, leaving 11 bases between the germline ends. CDR1 is SGHTA and CDR2 is FQGNSA in the germline V gene. The CDR3 DNA reads as TGTGCCAGCAGCTTTGTCAGTCTGGCCTACAATGAGCAGTTCTTC. Translation gives CASSFVSLAYNEQFF. Filled out from reference TRBV7-2 and TRBJ2-1, the complete variable domain reads GAGVSQSPSNKVTEKGKDVELRCDPISGHTALYWYRQSLGQGLEFLIYFQGNSAPDKSGLPSDRFSAERTGGSVSTLTIQRTQQEDSAVYLCASSFVSLAYNEQFFGPGTRLTVL.

The V call is TRBV20-1, the J call TRBJ1-5, with 7 bases matching TRBD1. The V segment lost 6 bases and the J segment 0 bases; nucleotides outside the gene matches: 2. The CDR3 has 13 residues. Germline lookup yields CDR1 DFQATT and CDR2 SNEGSKA (reference sequence). The CDR3 region is CSAQGVSNQPQHF. DNA for the CDR3: TGCAGTGCCCAGGGGGTTAGCAATCAGCCCCAGCATTTT.

This clonotype was detected ten times or more. V and J are TRBV7-3 and TRBJ2-3; 8 positions match TRBD2. Germline loops: CDR1 SGHTA, CDR2 FQGTGA. The CDR3 covers 16 residues. V shed 4 bases, J shed 0 bases, and the junction held 6 bases outside the gene matches. The CDR3 DNA reads TGTGCCAGCAGCTCCATAGCGGGGCTTAGCACAGATACGCAGTATTTT. Amino acid sequence: CASSSIAGLSTDTQYF.

The gene calls are TRBV15 and TRBJ2-7, with D perhaps TRBD1 (5 bases). The germline CDR1 and CDR2 sequences are LNHNV and YYDKDF (reference sequence). This CDR3 region has 13 residues. V was pared by 5 bases and J by 7 bases, with 15 bases between. The CDR3 DNA reads TGTGCCACCAGCCTCATCCCCTCAGGGGAGCAGTACTTC. As protein: CATSLIPSGEQYF. Full variable domain (remainder filled in from reference TRBV15 and TRBJ2-7): DAMVIQNPRYQVTQFGKPVTLSCSQTLNHNVMYWYQQKSSQAPKLLFHYYDKDFNNEADTPDNFQSRRPNTSFCFLDIRSPGLGDTAMYLCATSLIPSGEQYFGPGTRLTVT.

Regarding this clonotype: A read error may be the cause here, since a much bigger clone is one base away. This chain uses TRBV2 with TRBJ2-5, with D possibly TRBD2 on 5 matching bases. V lost 10 bases, J lost 5 bases, and 20 bases lay in between. This CDR3 comprises 14 residues. Germline values: CDR1 SNHLY, CDR2 FYNNEI. The CDR3 coding sequence is TGTGCCACATTAACCGGGATTAGAGGGGAGACCCAGTACTTC. Amino acid sequence: CATLTGIRGETQYF. The full variable domain, rest sourced from reference TRBV2 and TRBJ2-5, is EPEVTQTPSHQVTQMGQEVILRCVPISNHLYFYWYRQILGQKVEFLVSFYNNEISEKSEIFDDQFSVERPDGSNFTLKIRSTKLEDSAMYFCATLTGIRGETQYFGPGTRLLVL.

In this sample, this clonotype turned up many times. J is TRBJ2-6 and V is TRBV7-3; 7 nucleotides align to TRBD1. The CDR3 extends over 20 amino acids. From germline, CDR1 is SGHTA and CDR2 FQGTGA. V lost 2 bases and J lost 0; bases outside the gene matches: 13. CDR3 sequence reads: CASSLDPMDRTYSGANVLTF. The DNA for the CDR3 is TGTGCCAGCAGCTTAGACCCCATGGACAGGACTTACTCTGGGGCCAACGTCCTGACTTTC.

The table lists this clonotype with many counts. V and J are TRBV28 and TRBJ1-6, with 10 bases fitting TRBD1. The CDR3 extends over 13 amino acids. The trim removed 7 bases at V and 14 bases at J, leaving 8 bases unmatched. The germline V gene encodes CDR1 MDHEN and CDR2 SYDVKM. The CDR3 reads CASKTGGQGSLHF. In nucleotides, the CDR3 is TGTGCCAGCAAGACCGGGGGACAGGGGTCCCTCCACTTT.

DNA of the CDR3: TGTGCCAGCAGCCTAGTATACAGGGATTCAAACACCTTC. Translated, it gives CASSLVYRDSNTF. The chain recombines TRBV7-9 with TRBJ1-2; D is possibly TRBD1 (6 bases). CDR1 and CDR2 from the germline V gene are SEHNR and FQNEAQ (reference sequence). Trimming took 5 bases from V and 12 from J, leaving 19 bases between them. The CDR3 is made up of 13 amino acids.

This clonotype has more than one count but fewer than ten. This chain connects TRBV27 to TRBJ2-2; D is possibly TRBD2 (7 bases). The CDR3 is 15 amino acids. The V and J ends lost 6 bases and 7 bases respectively, with 18 bases between them. Germline V gene lookup returns CDR1 MNHEY and CDR2 SMNVEV (reference sequence). The CDR3 sequence is CASSPGRGVHGELFF. The DNA of the CDR3 is TGTGCCAGCAGCCCAGGGAGGGGGGTACACGGGGAGCTGTTTTTT.

At least ten counts were recorded for this clonotype. This chain uses TRBV28 with TRBJ1-1; maybe TRBD1 (5 bases). Germline lookup yields CDR1 MDHEN and CDR2 SYDVKM. V was shortened by 5 bases and J by 5 bases, with 21 bases between the two germline ends. The length of the CDR3 is 16 residues. In DNA, the CDR3 is TGTGCCAGCAGTACCCCGGGGGGGTTAATCAGGACTGAAGCTTTCTTT. This codes for CASSTPGGLIRTEAFF.

The rearrangement joins TRBV12-3 or TRBV12-4 to TRBJ2-1; perhaps TRBD2 as D (7 bases). V was shortened by 8 bases and J by 3 bases, with 20 bases between the two germline ends. CDR3 size: 16 residues. The CDR3 nucleotides read TGTGCCAGCCCCCCCTTCCGCGGGGGCCACTACAATGAGCAGTTCTTC. Translating gives CASPPFRGGHYNEQFF.

This clonotype was seen many times. The rearrangement uses TRBV20-1 and TRBJ1-2; D not certain. The germline V and J ends were trimmed by 2 bases and 8 bases, with 12 bases remaining between them. The CDR3 has 12 amino acids. Germline V lookup: CDR1 DFQATT, CDR2 SNEGSKA (reference sequence). In nucleotides, the CDR3 is TGCAGTGCTAGACATGGGGTGCGAGGCTACACCTTC. This sequence encodes CSARHGVRGYTF.

V usage is TRBV27 and J usage is TRBJ2-5, with 10 bases lining up with TRBD1. Unmatched junction bases numbered 6, after V lost 2 bases and J lost 12 bases. Germline-derived CDR1 and CDR2 are MNHEY and SMNVEV (reference sequence). This CDR3 has 13 residues. CDR3 loop: CASSLPGQGIKYF. The CDR3 DNA sequence: TGTGCCAGCAGTTTACCGGGACAGGGGATTAAGTACTTC.

Worth noting for this clonotype: A much larger clone is a single base away; this may be a read error. The genes are TRBV28 and TRBJ2-3; D may be TRBD1 (5 bases). This CDR3 comprises 16 residues. The germline V gene has CDR1 MDHEN and CDR2 SYDVKM. The CDR3 DNA follows: TGTGCCGGCAGTCCCAGACAGACATCAAGGTCAGATACGCAGTATTTT. It translates to CAGSPRQTSRSDTQYF.

This clonotype was counted ten times or more. This rearrangement joins TRBV20-1 to TRBJ1-2; D remains ambiguous. Germline V gives CDR1 DFQATT, CDR2 SNEGSKA (reference sequence). CDR3 length: 12 amino acids. Deletions cut 5 bases from V and 2 bases from J, with 9 bases between. The CDR3 bases are TGCAGTGCTGAGACTGGAAACTATGGCTACACCTTC. Translation: CSAETGNYGYTF.

The V gene is TRBV4-2, the J gene TRBJ1-5; D is undetermined. CDR3 length: 13 residues. Germline V gene data show CDR1 as LGHNA and CDR2 as YNFKEQ. The V end lost 0 bases, the J end lost 7 bases, and 7 bases lay between the germline ends. The CDR3: CASSQDGRQPQHF. The DNA of the CDR3 is TGTGCCAGCAGCCAAGATGGGAGACAGCCCCAGCATTTT.

This clonotype was seen ten or more times. The genes are TRBV2 and TRBJ2-7; a weak D match, TRBD2 (6 bases). The CDR3 length is 15 residues. Trimming left V 3 bases short and J 4 bases short, with 16 bases between. The germline V gene encodes CDR1 SNHLY and CDR2 FYNNEI. The CDR3 bases are TGTGCCAGCAGTGAGCGGGGACTGGGATTATACGAGCAGTACTTC. The encoded protein is CASSERGLGLYEQYF.